This is a list of T cell receptor beta chains from one sample in a study of cytomegalovirus exposure and HLA in healthy donors. The method was immunoSEQ multiplex PCR; TCRdb's version includes in-frame clones alone and lacks a portion of them. Among some 91,000 clones listed, roughly 78% were seen once. The sequenced sample was PBMCs. The source is a woman aged 55-70 years in good health and CMV-seronegative. The CDR3 runs from the conserved cysteine through the conserved F or W.

j_call: TRBJ2-1; v_call: TRBV5-1; cdr3_length: 16; cdr3_aa: CASSLGAGSSYNEQFF
j_call: TRBJ1-5; v_call: TRBV28; cdr3_length: 13; cdr3_aa: CASSLGNNQPQHF
j_call: TRBJ1-2; v_call: TRBV5-6; cdr3_length: 16; cdr3_aa: CASNIPGQGLDYGYTF
j_call: TRBJ1-3; v_call: TRBV5-1; cdr3_length: 16; cdr3_aa: CASSLAGRDSGNTIYF
j_call: TRBJ1-1; v_call: TRBV7-9; cdr3_length: 11; cdr3_aa: CASSFDTEAFF
j_call: TRBJ2-7; v_call: TRBV7-2; cdr3_length: 15; cdr3_aa: CASSLGAGLYYEQYF
j_call: TRBJ2-5; v_call: TRBV5-8; cdr3_length: 15; cdr3_aa: CASSSGQASQETQYF
j_call: TRBJ2-7; v_call: TRBV7-2; cdr3_length: 13; cdr3_aa: CASSWRDGYEQYF
j_call: TRBJ1-6; v_call: TRBV29-1; cdr3_length: 17; cdr3_aa: CRDPRCGSPNYNSPLHF
j_call: TRBJ2-1; v_call: TRBV28; cdr3_length: 15; cdr3_aa: CASSLSGRGYNEQFF
j_call: TRBJ1-1; v_call: TRBV7-9; cdr3_length: 15; cdr3_aa: CASSLGIGGGTEAFF
j_call: TRBJ1-1; v_call: TRBV9; cdr3_length: 13; cdr3_aa: CASSIESDTEAFF
j_call: TRBJ1-3; v_call: TRBV9; cdr3_length: 16; cdr3_aa: CASSVATGEAGNTIYF
j_call: TRBJ2-7; v_call: TRBV28; cdr3_length: 14; cdr3_aa: CASSPSGRAHEQYF